This T cell receptor (beta chain) originates from a study of blood T cells in healthy people across ages. Peripheral blood samples of roughly 9.8 milliliters were drawn from each donor. Together with a sample-barcoded 5' primer, a J-beta primer mix was included in a second PCR lasting roughly 6 to 12 cycles. TCRdb analysed the 5' RACE reads with MiXCR anew, one entry per CDR3 protein. The sample contains 650,000 to 1,000,000 distinct CDR3 sequences, 30% to 45% of which appear only once. Trimming pared 5 bases from V and 11 bases from J, leaving 21 bases between. Germline loops: CDR1 SEHNR, CDR2 FQNEAQ (reference sequence). The CDR3 totals 14 residues. Study-level points and caveats: Unknown donor CMV status possibly confounded expanded clonotype changes. Higher diversity and more naive CD4+ cells were features of long-lived donors, compared to aged donors.

Concerning this clonotype itself: What it recognizes is unknown.

The rearrangement joins TRBV7-9 to TRBJ2-5, with D perhaps TRBD1 or TRBD2 (7 bases each). Sequencing used blood. This TCR derives from a man between 18 and 29 years old in good health. The CDR3 region has the DNA TGTGCCAGCAGCCCGAACCAGGGGGAGGGTGAGCAGTACTTC. It codes for CASSPNQGEGEQYF.